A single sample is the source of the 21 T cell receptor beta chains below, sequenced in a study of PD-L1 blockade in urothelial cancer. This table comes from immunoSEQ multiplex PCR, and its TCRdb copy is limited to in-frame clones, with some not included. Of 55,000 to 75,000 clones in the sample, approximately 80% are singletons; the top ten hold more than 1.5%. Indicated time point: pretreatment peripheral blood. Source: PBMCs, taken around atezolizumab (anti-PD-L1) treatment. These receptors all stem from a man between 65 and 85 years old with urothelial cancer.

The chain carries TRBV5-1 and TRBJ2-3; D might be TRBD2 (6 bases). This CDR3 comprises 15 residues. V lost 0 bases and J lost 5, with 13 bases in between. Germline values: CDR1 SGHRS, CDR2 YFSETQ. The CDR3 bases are TGCGCCAGCAGCTTGGACGGCGGGACGGTAGATACGCAGTATTTT. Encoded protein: CASSLDGGTVDTQYF.

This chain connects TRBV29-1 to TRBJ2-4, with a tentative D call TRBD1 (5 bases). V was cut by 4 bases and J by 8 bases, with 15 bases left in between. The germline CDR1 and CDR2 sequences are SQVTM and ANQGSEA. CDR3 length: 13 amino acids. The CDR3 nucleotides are TGCAGCGTTGGACCCAGGGCAATGGACATTCAGTACTTC. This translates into CSVGPRAMDIQYF.

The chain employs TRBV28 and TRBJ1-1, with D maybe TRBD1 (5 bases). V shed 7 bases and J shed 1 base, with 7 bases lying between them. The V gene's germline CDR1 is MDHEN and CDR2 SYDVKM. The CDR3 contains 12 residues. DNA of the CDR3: TGTGCCAGCAAAGGGGCGAACACTGAAGCTTTCTTT. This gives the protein CASKGANTEAFF.

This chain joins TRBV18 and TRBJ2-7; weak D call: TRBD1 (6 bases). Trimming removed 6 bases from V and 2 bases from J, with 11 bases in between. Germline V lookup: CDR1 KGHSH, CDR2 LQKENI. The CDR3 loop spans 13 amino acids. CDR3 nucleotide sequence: TGTGCCAGCTCGGCCCAGGGGACCTACGAGCAGTACTTC. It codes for CASSAQGTYEQYF.

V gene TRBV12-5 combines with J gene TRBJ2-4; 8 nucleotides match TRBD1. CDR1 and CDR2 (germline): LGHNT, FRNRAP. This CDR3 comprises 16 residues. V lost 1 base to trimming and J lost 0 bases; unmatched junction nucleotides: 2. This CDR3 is CASGLGTGLAKNIQYF. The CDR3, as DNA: TGTGCTAGTGGTTTGGGGACAGGGCTAGCCAAAAACATTCAGTACTTC. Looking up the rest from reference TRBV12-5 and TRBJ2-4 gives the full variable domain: DARVTQTPRHKVTEMGQEVTMRCQPILGHNTVFWYRQTMMQGLELLAYFRNRAPLDDSGMPKDRFSAEMPDATLATLKIQPSEPRDSAVYFCASGLGTGLAKNIQYFGAGTRLSVL.

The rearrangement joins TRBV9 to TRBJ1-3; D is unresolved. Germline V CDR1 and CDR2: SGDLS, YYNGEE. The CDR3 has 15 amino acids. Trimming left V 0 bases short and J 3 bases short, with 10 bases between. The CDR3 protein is CASSVDRGSGNTIYF. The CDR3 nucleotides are TGTGCCAGCAGCGTAGATCGGGGTAGTGGAAACACCATATATTTT.

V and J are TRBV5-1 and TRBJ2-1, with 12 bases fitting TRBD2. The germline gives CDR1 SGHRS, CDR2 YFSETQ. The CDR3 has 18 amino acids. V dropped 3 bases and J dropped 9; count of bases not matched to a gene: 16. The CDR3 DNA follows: TGCGCCAGCAGCTGGGACCTACTAGCGGGAGGTAATTCGGGTGAGCAGTTCTTC. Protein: CASSWDLLAGGNSGEQFF.

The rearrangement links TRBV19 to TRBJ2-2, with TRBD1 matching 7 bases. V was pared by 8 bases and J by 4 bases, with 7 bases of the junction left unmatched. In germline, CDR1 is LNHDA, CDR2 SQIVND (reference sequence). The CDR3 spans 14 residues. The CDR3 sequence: CASQETGLTGELFF. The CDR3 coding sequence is TGTGCCAGTCAGGAGACAGGGCTCACCGGGGAGCTGTTTTTT.

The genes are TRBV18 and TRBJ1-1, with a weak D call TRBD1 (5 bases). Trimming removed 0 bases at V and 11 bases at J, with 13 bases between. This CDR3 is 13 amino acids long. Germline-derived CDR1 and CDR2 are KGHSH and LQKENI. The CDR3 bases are TGTGCCAGCTCACCACCGGGGCCATCGGTCGCTTTCTTT. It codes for CASSPPGPSVAFF.

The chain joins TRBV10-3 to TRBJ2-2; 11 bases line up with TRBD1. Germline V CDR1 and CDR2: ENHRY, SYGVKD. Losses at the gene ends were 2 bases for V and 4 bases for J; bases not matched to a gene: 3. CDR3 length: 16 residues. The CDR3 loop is CAISEAGTGGTGELFF. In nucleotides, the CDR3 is TGTGCCATCAGTGAGGCCGGGACAGGGGGCACCGGGGAGCTGTTTTTT.

Here the CDR3 DNA reads TGTGCCAGCAGCGTAGGGACAGGGGTTTTTCAGCCCCAGCATTTT. This codes for CASSVGTGVFQPQHF. The rearrangement uses TRBV9 and TRBJ1-5; 9 bases fit TRBD1. V shed 0 bases and J 6 bases; nucleotides not matched to a gene: 4. Germline V gives CDR1 SGDLS, CDR2 YYNGEE. The CDR3 contains 15 residues.

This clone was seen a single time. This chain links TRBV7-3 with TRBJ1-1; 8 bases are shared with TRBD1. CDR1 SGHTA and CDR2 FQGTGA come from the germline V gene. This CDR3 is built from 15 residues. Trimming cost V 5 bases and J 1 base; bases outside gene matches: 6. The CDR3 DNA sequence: TGTGCCAGCAGCGTCGGGACAGGAAAGAACACTGAAGCTTTCTTT. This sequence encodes CASSVGTGKNTEAFF.

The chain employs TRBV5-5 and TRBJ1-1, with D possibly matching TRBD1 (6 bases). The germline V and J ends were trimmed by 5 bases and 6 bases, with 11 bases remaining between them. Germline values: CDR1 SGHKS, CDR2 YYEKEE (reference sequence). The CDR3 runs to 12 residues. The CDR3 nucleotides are TGTGCCAGCAGTCGGACAGCGGCTGAAGCTTTCTTT. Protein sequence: CASSRTAAEAFF.

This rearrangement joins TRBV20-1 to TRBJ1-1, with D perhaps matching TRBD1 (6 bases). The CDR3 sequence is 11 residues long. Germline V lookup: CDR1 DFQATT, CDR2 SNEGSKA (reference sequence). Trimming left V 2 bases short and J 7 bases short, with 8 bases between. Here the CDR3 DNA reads TGCAGTGCTAGACAGGACAGTGAAGCTTTCTTT. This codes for CSARQDSEAFF.

The CDR3 DNA sequence: TGTGCCAGCAGCCCCCGGGACGAATCCCAGGGGGAGACCCAGTACTTC. It is translated as CASSPRDESQGETQYF. The rearrangement joins TRBV13 to TRBJ2-5; a weak D match, TRBD1 (6 bases). This CDR3 has 16 amino acids. In germline, CDR1 is PRHDT, CDR2 FYEKMQ (reference sequence). V was pared by 5 bases and J by 5 bases, with 21 bases between.

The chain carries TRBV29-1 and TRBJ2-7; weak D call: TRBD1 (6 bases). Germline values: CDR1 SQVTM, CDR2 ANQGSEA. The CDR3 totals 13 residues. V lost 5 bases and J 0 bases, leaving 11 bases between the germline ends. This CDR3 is CSVRQDNSYEQYF. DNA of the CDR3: TGCAGCGTTAGACAGGATAACTCCTACGAGCAGTACTTC.

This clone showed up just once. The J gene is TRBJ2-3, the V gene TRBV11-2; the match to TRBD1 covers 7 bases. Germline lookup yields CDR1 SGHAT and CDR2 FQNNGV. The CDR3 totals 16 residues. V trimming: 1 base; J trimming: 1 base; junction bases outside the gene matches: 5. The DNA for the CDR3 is TGTGCCAGCAGCTTAGGCCGACAGGGAGGCACAGATACGCAGTATTTT. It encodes CASSLGRQGGTDTQYF.

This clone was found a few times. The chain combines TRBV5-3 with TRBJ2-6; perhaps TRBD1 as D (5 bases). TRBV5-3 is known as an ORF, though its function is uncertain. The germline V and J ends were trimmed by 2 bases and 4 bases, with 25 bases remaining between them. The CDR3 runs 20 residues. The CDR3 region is CARSFFSDSTDLIGANVLTF. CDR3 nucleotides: TGTGCCAGAAGCTTTTTCTCTGACTCGACAGACCTCATAGGGGCCAACGTCCTGACTTTC.

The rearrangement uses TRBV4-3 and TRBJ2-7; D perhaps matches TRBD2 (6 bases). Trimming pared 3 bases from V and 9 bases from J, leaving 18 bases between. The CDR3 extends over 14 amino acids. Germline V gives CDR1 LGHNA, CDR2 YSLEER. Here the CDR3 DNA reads TGCGCCAGCAGCCAGTCTTGGGCTAGCGACGTGCAGTACTTC. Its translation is CASSQSWASDVQYF.

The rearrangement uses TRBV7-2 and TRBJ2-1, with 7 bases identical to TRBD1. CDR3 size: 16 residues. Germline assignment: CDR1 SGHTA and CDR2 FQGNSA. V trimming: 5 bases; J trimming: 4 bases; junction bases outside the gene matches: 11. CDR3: CASSPRDRQIYNEQFF. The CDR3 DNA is TGTGCCAGCAGCCCTCGGGACAGACAAATTTACAATGAGCAGTTCTTC.

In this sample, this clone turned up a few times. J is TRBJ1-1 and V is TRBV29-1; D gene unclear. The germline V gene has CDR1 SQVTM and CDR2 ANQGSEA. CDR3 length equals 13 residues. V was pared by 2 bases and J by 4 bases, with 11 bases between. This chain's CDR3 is CSVENPTSTEAFF. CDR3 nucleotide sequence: TGCAGCGTTGAAAATCCCACGAGCACTGAAGCTTTCTTT. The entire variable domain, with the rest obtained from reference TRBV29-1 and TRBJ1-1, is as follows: SAVISQKPSRDICQRGTSLTIQCQVDSQVTMMFWYRQQPGQSLTLIATANQGSEATYESGFVIDKFPISRPNLTFSTLTVSNMSPEDSSIYLCSVENPTSTEAFFGQGTRLTVV.